This TCR beta chain was recorded in a study of T cells after yellow fever vaccination. Points from the study as a whole: The secondary response was weaker, and its peak arrived faster, on day 5 versus 15.

This clonotype was counted between two and nine times. Its cognate antigen is unknown. TCRdb passed the 5' RACE reads through MiXCR, listing each CDR3 protein once. The sample consists of hundreds of thousands of distinct CDR3 sequences, around an eighth of them appearing once. CDR1 and CDR2 (germline): SGHTA, FQGNSA. This CDR3 is built from 14 residues. Trimming at V came to 5 bases and at J to 8 bases, leaving 9 bases not matched to a gene. The sequencing here drew on PBMCs, taken on the day of the yellow fever booster vaccination. This TCR derives from a man aged 25 to 45 who received the YFV17D yellow fever vaccine. The chain joins TRBV7-2 to TRBJ1-2; TRBD1 aligns across 9 bases. CDR3 nucleotides: TGTGCCAGCAGCAGTTCCGGGACAGGGAACGGCTACACCTTC. It encodes CASSSSGTGNGYTF.